A single sample gave rise to the 32 T cell receptor beta chains below, sequenced in a study of vaccination and CD4 T cells after COVID-19. Their cognate antigens are unknown. Documented treatment: roughly nine-day PBMC culture with coronavirus spike peptide pools or control peptides (ViraFEST assay). The Oncomine TCR Beta short-read assay was what sequenced the DNA obtained from cultured CD4+ T cells. TCRdb fed the PCR reads into MiXCR, producing one record per CDR3 protein. The repertoire holds some 18,000 distinct CDR3 sequences, with 55% to 70% as singletons. Sequencing was done on a sample of CD4+ T cells from blood, cultured in vitro. Every receptor here comes from a human donor who had recovered from COVID-19.

There are a few counts of this clonotype. This chain links TRBV4-2 with TRBJ1-5; D is perhaps TRBD1 (5 bases). Trimming took 1 base from V and 6 from J, leaving 13 bases between them. From germline, CDR1 is LGHNA and CDR2 YNFKEQ. The CDR3 consists of 15 residues. CDR3 coding DNA: TGTGCCAGCAGCCAAGGGTCCAGGGAAATTCAGCCCCAGCATTTT. Protein product: CASSQGSREIQPQHF.

The chain uses TRBV28 and TRBJ2-2; D might be TRBD1 (5 bases). This CDR3 spans 15 amino acids. V lost 3 bases to trimming and J lost 5 bases, with 13 bases between them. The germline V gene encodes CDR1 MDHEN and CDR2 SYDVKM. CDR3 in DNA: TGTGCCAGCAGTTTCCGATTTAGGGGAACCGGGGAGCTGTTTTTT. This translates into CASSFRFRGTGELFF.

The V and J genes are TRBV30 and TRBJ1-6; tentatively, D is TRBD1 (5 bases). The V gene's germline CDR1 is GTSNPN and CDR2 SVGIG (reference sequence). V was trimmed by 1 base and J by 4 bases, leaving 17 bases between them. CDR3 length: 17 amino acids. CDR3 residues: CAWSEARAIAYNSPLHF. The CDR3 bases are TGTGCCTGGAGTGAGGCCAGGGCGATCGCTTATAATTCACCCCTCCACTTT.

The chain joins TRBV30 to TRBJ1-5; 9 bases are a match to TRBD1. J was trimmed by 6 bases and V by 0 bases; bases with no gene match: 9. Germline V CDR1 and CDR2: GTSNPN, SVGIG (reference sequence). CDR3 length: 16 amino acids. CDR3 protein: CAWSVQGAVSGQPQHF. DNA for the CDR3: TGTGCCTGGAGTGTACAGGGGGCTGTTAGCGGTCAGCCCCAGCATTTT.

A single count supports this clonotype. V and J are TRBV6-5 and TRBJ2-7; 9 bases map to TRBD1. The CDR3 extends over 14 amino acids. The J segment lost 4 bases and the V segment lost 4 bases, leaving 5 bases of the junction unmatched. Per the germline V gene, CDR1 is MNHEY and CDR2 is SVGAGI. The DNA for the CDR3 is TGTGCCAGCAGTTCGAGACAGGGGGGGTACGAGCAGTACTTC. Translated, it gives CASSSRQGGYEQYF.

The V and J genes are TRBV29-1 and TRBJ1-2; TRBD1 might be the D (5 bases). The CDR3 has 13 residues. Germline assignment: CDR1 SQVTM and CDR2 ANQGSEA. V lost 4 bases and J lost 3, with 12 bases in between. CDR3 sequence reads: CSVASGTDYGYTF. In DNA, the CDR3 is TGCAGCGTTGCATCCGGGACTGACTATGGCTACACCTTC.

This clonotype was detected a few times. The chain recombines TRBV10-1 with TRBJ2-7, with 11 bases lining up with TRBD1. Germline trimming cut 2 bases from V and 5 bases from J; bases unmatched to any gene: 5. CDR1 is WNHNN and CDR2 is SYGVQD in the germline V gene (reference sequence). The CDR3 covers 15 residues. The CDR3 protein is CASSETGQGDNEQYF. CDR3 nucleotides: TGCGCCAGCAGTGAGACGGGACAGGGGGACAACGAGCAGTACTTC.

The chain links TRBV10-1 to TRBJ1-1; D possibly corresponds to TRBD1 (6 bases). The CDR3 is 13 amino acids. V lost 6 bases and J 11 bases, leaving 19 bases between the germline ends. Looked up from germline, CDR1 is WNHNN and CDR2 is SYGVQD (reference sequence). CDR3 nucleotides: TGCGCCAGCAGCTTAACAGGGATAGGTACGGCTTTCTTT. Protein product: CASSLTGIGTAFF.

This chain links TRBV7-3 with TRBJ2-5; D remains unclear. V dropped 5 bases and J dropped 1 base, with 14 bases sitting between them. Germline assignment: CDR1 SGHTA and CDR2 FQGTGA. The CDR3 length is 15 residues. In nucleotides, the CDR3 is TGTGCCAGCAGCGAGGCTGATGGTGTCCAAGAGACCCAGTACTTC. As protein: CASSEADGVQETQYF.

V usage is TRBV4-2 and J usage is TRBJ2-5; 7 bases match TRBD1. V trimming: 4 bases; J trimming: 4 bases; junction bases outside the gene matches: 12. In germline, CDR1 is LGHNA, CDR2 YNFKEQ. The CDR3 sequence is 16 residues long. The CDR3 DNA reads as TGTGCCAGCAGCCCCATCCAGGGGGAGTGGGTAGAGACCCAGTACTTC. It encodes CASSPIQGEWVETQYF.

The genes are TRBV20-1 and TRBJ1-5; perhaps TRBD1 as D (6 bases). The length of the CDR3 is 15 residues. The V and J ends lost 1 base and 1 base respectively, with 11 bases between them. Germline CDR1 reads DFQATT; CDR2 reads SNEGSKA (reference sequence). For the CDR3, the DNA is TGCAGTGCTAGAGTGGGGACAACCAGCAATCAGCCCCAGCATTTT. Protein sequence: CSARVGTTSNQPQHF.

V is TRBV7-2 and J is TRBJ2-7; no firm D call. The CDR3 has 16 residues. Between the trimmed V and J ends, which lost 5 bases and 0 bases, there was a span of 17 bases. Per germline, CDR1 SGHTA and CDR2 FQGNSA. The chain's CDR3 is CASSRRTHQSSYEQYF. The CDR3 coding sequence is TGTGCCAGCAGCCGCCGAACCCACCAGTCCTCCTACGAGCAGTACTTC. Based on the CDR3 plus reference TRBV7-2 and TRBJ2-7, the full variable domain is GAGVSQSPSNKVTEKGKDVELRCDPISGHTALYWYRQSLGQGLEFLIYFQGNSAPDKSGLPSDRFSAERTGGSVSTLTIQRTQQEDSAVYLCASSRRTHQSSYEQYFGPGTRLTVT.

In DNA, the CDR3 is TGCAGTGCTAGAGATACCTTCGCGGGAACCGATGAGCAGTTCTTC. Amino acid sequence: CSARDTFAGTDEQFF. The chain links TRBV20-1 to TRBJ2-1; D is perhaps TRBD2 (6 bases). Trimming left V 0 bases short and J 8 bases short, with 17 bases between. Germline V gene sequence: CDR1 DFQATT, CDR2 SNEGSKA (reference sequence). The CDR3 extends over 15 amino acids.

This chain links TRBV11-2 with TRBJ2-3; TRBD2 aligns across 9 bases. Germline values: CDR1 SGHAT, CDR2 FQNNGV. Trimming at V came to 5 bases and at J to 0 bases, leaving 12 bases not matched to a gene. The CDR3 loop spans 18 amino acids. CDR3 residues: CASSQVGMREGSTDTQYF. The CDR3 bases are TGTGCCAGCAGCCAGGTGGGGATGCGGGAGGGTAGCACAGATACGCAGTATTTT. The full variable domain, with the rest looked up from reference TRBV11-2 and TRBJ2-3, is EAGVAQSPRYKIIEKRQSVAFWCNPISGHATLYWYQQILGQGPKLLIQFQNNGVVDDSQLPKDRFSAERLKGVDSTLKIQPAKLEDSAVYLCASSQVGMREGSTDTQYFGPGTRLTVL.

J is TRBJ1-2 and V is TRBV7-8, with TRBD1 as a possible D gene (5 bases). The V gene's germline CDR1 is SGHVS and CDR2 FQNEAQ. CDR3 size: 14 residues. The V gene lost 0 bases and the J gene lost 4 bases, with 9 bases spanning the gap. The CDR3 spells CASSLAWGSYGYTF. CDR3 in DNA: TGTGCCAGCAGCTTAGCATGGGGGAGCTATGGCTACACCTTC.

The genes are TRBV19 and TRBJ2-5, with TRBD1 as a possible D gene (6 bases). V lost 5 bases and J lost 0, with 25 bases in between. Germline CDR1 and CDR2: LNHDA and SQIVND (reference sequence). This CDR3 is 19 amino acids long. The DNA of the CDR3 is TGTGCCAGTAGTGCAGCCTTCAGGGGCCCTATCCTGTACCAAGAGACCCAGTACTTC. Its translation is CASSAAFRGPILYQETQYF.

The genes are TRBV7-2 and TRBJ1-6; D is possibly TRBD1 (6 bases). V shed 5 bases and J shed 10 bases, with 18 bases lying between them. The CDR3 runs 15 residues. Germline V lookup: CDR1 SGHTA, CDR2 FQGNSA. CDR3 nucleotide sequence: TGTGCCAGCAGCGAACAGGGAAAGCCCTACTCACCCCTCCACTTT. As protein: CASSEQGKPYSPLHF.

The chain recombines TRBV5-4 with TRBJ2-1, with 10 bases aligning to TRBD2. The J segment lost 7 bases and the V segment lost 4 bases, leaving 14 bases of the junction unmatched. Germline-derived CDR1 and CDR2 are SGHNT and YYREEE (reference sequence). The CDR3 length is 17 residues. CDR3: CASSPAEGSGRWNEQFF. The CDR3 DNA reads TGTGCCAGCAGCCCCGCTGAGGGTAGCGGGAGGTGGAATGAGCAGTTCTTC.

This clonotype was observed a single time. V is TRBV27 and J is TRBJ2-2, with D maybe TRBD1 (5 bases). V shed 7 bases and J shed 0 bases, with 12 bases lying between them. Germline assignment: CDR1 MNHEY and CDR2 SMNVEV (reference sequence). The CDR3 sequence is 15 residues long. The CDR3 here is CASTHRTTNTGELFF. The CDR3 DNA reads TGTGCCAGCACCCACCGGACAACGAACACCGGGGAGCTGTTTTTT.

This chain joins TRBV20-1 and TRBJ1-2; a weak D match, TRBD1 (5 bases). Trimming shortened V by 5 bases and J by 2 bases, and 12 bases separated the two germline ends. This CDR3 comprises 13 residues. Germline CDR1 reads DFQATT; CDR2 reads SNEGSKA (reference sequence). DNA for the CDR3: TGCAGTGCTCCATGGGACGGAAACTATGGCTACACCTTC. Amino acids: CSAPWDGNYGYTF.

V gene TRBV20-1 combines with J gene TRBJ2-5; 9 bases match TRBD2. V gave up 6 bases and J gave up 5 bases; unmatched junction bases: 4. The CDR3 runs to 12 residues. Germline values: CDR1 DFQATT, CDR2 SNEGSKA (reference sequence). CDR3 sequence reads: CSALAGVETQYF. CDR3 nucleotide sequence: TGCAGTGCCTTAGCGGGAGTGGAGACCCAGTACTTC.

The V and J genes are TRBV27 and TRBJ1-1, with D uncertain. V shed 5 bases and J shed 0 bases, with 10 bases lying between them. The CDR3 has 14 residues. CDR1 and CDR2 from the germline V gene are MNHEY and SMNVEV (reference sequence). CDR3 sequence (DNA): TGTGCCAGCAGTGGCGACTCAATGAACACTGAAGCTTTCTTT. Translated: CASSGDSMNTEAFF.

This clonotype appeared a few times. The chain couples TRBV10-3 to TRBJ1-5, with D hard to call. This CDR3 has 13 residues. Germline V gene data show CDR1 as ENHRY and CDR2 as SYGVKD. Trimming shortened V by 6 bases and J by 2 bases, and 8 bases separated the two germline ends. This CDR3 reads CAIRQEGNQPQHF. The CDR3 region has the DNA TGTGCCATCAGGCAGGAGGGCAATCAGCCCCAGCATTTT.

The chain carries TRBV27 and TRBJ2-1; D not resolved. CDR3 length: 16 residues. Germline values: CDR1 MNHEY, CDR2 SMNVEV (reference sequence). V gave up 5 bases and J gave up 5 bases, with 19 bases separating them. The CDR3 sequence is CASSPAPPSGDNEQFF. The CDR3 nucleotides are TGTGCCAGCAGTCCCGCTCCGCCTTCGGGCGACAATGAGCAGTTCTTC.

This rearrangement joins TRBV2 to TRBJ1-6, with 7 bases that match TRBD1. The germline V gene encodes CDR1 SNHLY and CDR2 FYNNEI. J gave up 1 base and V 6 bases, and 6 bases lay outside the gene matches. This CDR3 region has 16 residues. The CDR3 DNA is TGTGCCAGCAGCCTGAAGGGGGCGTCCTATAATTCACCCCTCCACTTT. Amino acids: CASSLKGASYNSPLHF.

The chain combines TRBV20-1 with TRBJ1-5; D remains unclear. V was clipped by 0 bases and J by 1 base, with 13 bases between them. CDR1 and CDR2 from the germline V gene are DFQATT and SNEGSKA (reference sequence). The length of the CDR3 is 16 residues. CDR3 region: CSARDQTRGSNQPQHF. The CDR3 coding sequence is TGCAGTGCTAGAGATCAAACCCGGGGAAGCAATCAGCCCCAGCATTTT.

This clonotype came up a few times. The genes are TRBV6-1 and TRBJ2-7; D assignment may be TRBD1 or TRBD2 (5 bases each). From germline, CDR1 is MNHNS and CDR2 SASEGT. The CDR3 has 14 residues. Trimming stripped 6 bases from V and 5 bases from J, with 17 bases between. The chain's CDR3 is CASRIQGRRDEQYF. In nucleotides, the CDR3 is TGTGCCAGCAGGATCCAGGGACGAAGAGACGAGCAGTACTTC.

This clonotype is a singleton in its sample. The CDR3 loop is CASSAGTDNSPLHF. For the CDR3, the DNA is TGTGCCTCTTCCGCCGGGACAGATAATTCACCCCTCCACTTT. The chain joins TRBV25-1 to TRBJ1-6; 7 bases match TRBD1. Germline CDR1 MGHDK, CDR2 SYGVNS. The CDR3 sequence is 14 residues long. V trimming: 11 bases; J trimming: 5 bases; junction bases outside the gene matches: 9.

The chain uses TRBV20-1 and TRBJ2-5; 7 bases are a match to TRBD2. The CDR3 consists of 16 residues. CDR1 is DFQATT, CDR2 SNEGSKA, per germline (reference sequence). The trim removed 7 bases at V and 2 bases at J, leaving 16 bases unmatched. CDR3: CSVAGRAGVRQETQYF. The CDR3 DNA is TGCAGTGTCGCCGGGCGGGCGGGAGTGAGGCAAGAGACCCAGTACTTC.

The chain combines TRBV24-1 with TRBJ2-1, with 9 bases fitting TRBD2. Germline V gene sequence: CDR1 KGHDR, CDR2 SFDVKD. J lost 9 bases, V lost 6 bases, and 2 bases had no gene match. CDR3 length equals 12 residues. CDR3 in DNA: TGTGCCACCAGTAGCGGGAGGACTGAGCAGTTCTTC. This gives the protein CATSSGRTEQFF.

In this sample, this clonotype turned up a few times. The chain recombines TRBV30 with TRBJ1-5; D is possibly TRBD1 (5 bases). Germline assignment: CDR1 GTSNPN and CDR2 SVGIG (reference sequence). V was clipped by 0 bases and J by 0 bases, with 9 bases between them. The CDR3 extends over 15 amino acids. This chain's CDR3 is CAWSVGVYSNQPQHF. The CDR3 DNA sequence: TGTGCCTGGAGTGTAGGGGTGTATAGCAATCAGCCCCAGCATTTT.

The chain combines TRBV20-1 with TRBJ1-5; possible D gene TRBD1, 5 bases. Germline V CDR1 and CDR2: DFQATT, SNEGSKA (reference sequence). The length of the CDR3 is 13 residues. The V gene lost 4 bases and the J gene lost 6 bases, with 13 bases spanning the gap. The CDR3 is CSAKGRVPQPQHF. In DNA, the CDR3 is TGCAGTGCTAAGGGCAGGGTGCCTCAGCCCCAGCATTTT.